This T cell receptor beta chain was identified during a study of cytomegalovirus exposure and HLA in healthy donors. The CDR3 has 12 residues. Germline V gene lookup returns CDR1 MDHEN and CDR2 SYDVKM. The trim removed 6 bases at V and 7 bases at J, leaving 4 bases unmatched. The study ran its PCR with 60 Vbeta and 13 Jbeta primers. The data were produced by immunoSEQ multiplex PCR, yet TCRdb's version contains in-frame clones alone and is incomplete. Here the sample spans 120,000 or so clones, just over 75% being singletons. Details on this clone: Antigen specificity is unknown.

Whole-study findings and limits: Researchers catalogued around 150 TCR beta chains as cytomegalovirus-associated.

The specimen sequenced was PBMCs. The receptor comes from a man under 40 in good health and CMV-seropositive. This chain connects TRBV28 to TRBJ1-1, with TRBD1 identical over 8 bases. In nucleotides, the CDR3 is TGTGCCAGCAGCTCACAGGGGGATGAAGCTTTCTTT. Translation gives CASSSQGDEAFF.